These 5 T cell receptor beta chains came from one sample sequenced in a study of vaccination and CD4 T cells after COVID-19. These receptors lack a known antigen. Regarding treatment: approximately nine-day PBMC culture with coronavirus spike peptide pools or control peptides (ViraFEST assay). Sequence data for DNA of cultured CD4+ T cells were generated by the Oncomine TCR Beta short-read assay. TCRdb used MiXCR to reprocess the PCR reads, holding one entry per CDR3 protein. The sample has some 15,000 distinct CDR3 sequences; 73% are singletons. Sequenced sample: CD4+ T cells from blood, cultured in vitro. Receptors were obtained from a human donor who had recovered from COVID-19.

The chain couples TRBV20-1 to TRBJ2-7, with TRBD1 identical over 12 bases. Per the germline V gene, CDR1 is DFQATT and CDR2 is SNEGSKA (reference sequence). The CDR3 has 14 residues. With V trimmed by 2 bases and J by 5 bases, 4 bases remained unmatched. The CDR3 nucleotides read TGCAGTGCTAGAACCGGGACAGGGGGCGACGAGCAGTACTTC. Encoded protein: CSARTGTGGDEQYF.

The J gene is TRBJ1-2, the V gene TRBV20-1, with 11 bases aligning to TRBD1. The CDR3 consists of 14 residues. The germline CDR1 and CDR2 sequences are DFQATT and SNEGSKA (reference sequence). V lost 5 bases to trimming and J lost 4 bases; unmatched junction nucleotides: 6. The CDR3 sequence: CSAGGTGGGYGYTF. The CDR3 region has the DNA TGCAGTGCTGGGGGGACAGGGGGAGGCTATGGCTACACCTTC.

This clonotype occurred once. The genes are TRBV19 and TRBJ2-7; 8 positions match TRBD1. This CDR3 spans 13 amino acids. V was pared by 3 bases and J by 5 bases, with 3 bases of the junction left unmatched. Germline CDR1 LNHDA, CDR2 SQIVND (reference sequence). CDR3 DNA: TGTGCCAGTAGTATCCAGGGGGCGGACGAGCAGTACTTC. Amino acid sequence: CASSIQGADEQYF.

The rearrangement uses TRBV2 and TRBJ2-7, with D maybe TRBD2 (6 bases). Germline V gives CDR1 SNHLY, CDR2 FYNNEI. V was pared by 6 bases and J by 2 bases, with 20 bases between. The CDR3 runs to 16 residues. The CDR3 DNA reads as TGTGCCAGCAGCCGAACCGTTGGGACTCGTACCTACGAGCAGTACTTC. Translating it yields CASSRTVGTRTYEQYF.

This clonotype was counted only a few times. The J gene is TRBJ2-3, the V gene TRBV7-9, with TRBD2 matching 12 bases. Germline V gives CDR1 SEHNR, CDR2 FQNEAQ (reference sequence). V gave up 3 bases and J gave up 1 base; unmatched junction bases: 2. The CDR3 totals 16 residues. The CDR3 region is CASSFRLAGGTDTQYF. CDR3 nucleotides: TGTGCCAGCAGCTTCCGACTAGCGGGGGGCACAGATACGCAGTATTTT.